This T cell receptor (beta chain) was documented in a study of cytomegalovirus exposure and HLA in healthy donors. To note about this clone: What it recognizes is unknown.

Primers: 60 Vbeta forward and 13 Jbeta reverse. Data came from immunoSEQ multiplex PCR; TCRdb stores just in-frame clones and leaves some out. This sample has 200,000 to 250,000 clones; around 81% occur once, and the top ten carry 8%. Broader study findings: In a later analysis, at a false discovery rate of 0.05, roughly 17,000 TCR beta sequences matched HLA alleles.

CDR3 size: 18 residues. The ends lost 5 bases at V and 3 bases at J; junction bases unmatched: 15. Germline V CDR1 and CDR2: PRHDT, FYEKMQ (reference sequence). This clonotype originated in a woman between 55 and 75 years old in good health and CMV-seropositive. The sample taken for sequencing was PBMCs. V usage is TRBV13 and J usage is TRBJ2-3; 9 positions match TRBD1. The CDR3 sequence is CASSTRTGVIKGTDTQYF. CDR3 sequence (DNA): TGTGCCAGCAGCACTAGGACAGGGGTGATTAAGGGGACAGATACGCAGTATTTT. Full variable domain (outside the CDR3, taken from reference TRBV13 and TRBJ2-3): AAGVIQSPRHLIKEKRETATLKCYPIPRHDTVYWYQQGPGQDPQFLISFYEKMQSDKGSIPDRFSAQQFSDYHSELNMSSLELGDSALYFCASSTRTGVIKGTDTQYFGPGTRLTVL.